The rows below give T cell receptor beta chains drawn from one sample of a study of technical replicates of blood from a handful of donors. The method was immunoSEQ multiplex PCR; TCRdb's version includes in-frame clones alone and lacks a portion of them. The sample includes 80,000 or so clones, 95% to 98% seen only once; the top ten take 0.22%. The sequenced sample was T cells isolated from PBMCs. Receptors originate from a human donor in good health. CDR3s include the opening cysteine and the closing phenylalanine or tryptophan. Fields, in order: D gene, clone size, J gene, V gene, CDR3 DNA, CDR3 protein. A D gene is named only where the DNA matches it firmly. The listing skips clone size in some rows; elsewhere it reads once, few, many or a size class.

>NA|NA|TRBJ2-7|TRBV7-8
TGTGCCAGCAGCAGACCGGGGAGATCCTACGAGCAGTACTTC
CASSRPGRSYEQYF
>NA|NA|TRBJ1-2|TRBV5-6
TGTGCCAGCAGCTTGGTGGCCGGCTACACCTTC
CASSLVAGYTF
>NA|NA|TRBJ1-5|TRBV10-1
TGCGCCAGCAGTGACCACCGGCAGCCCCAGCATTTT
CASSDHRQPQHF
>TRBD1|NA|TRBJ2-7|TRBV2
TGTGCCCTACAGGGGGCGAGCTACGAGCAGTACTTC
CALQGASYEQYF
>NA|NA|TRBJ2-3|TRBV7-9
TGTGCCAGCAGCTTAGGCGGTAGCGGTTACACAGATACGCAGTATTTT
CASSLGGSGYTDTQYF
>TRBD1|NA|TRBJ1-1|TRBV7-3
TGTGCCAGCAGCTTAACCGGACAGGGAGGGGGAACGAACACTGAAGCTTTCTTT
CASSLTGQGGGTNTEAFF
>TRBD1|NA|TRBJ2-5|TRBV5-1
TGCGCCAGCAGCTTGGAGGGACAGGGACAAGAGACCCAGTACTTC
CASSLEGQGQETQYF
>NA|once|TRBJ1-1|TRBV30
TGTGCCTGGAGTGTCGACATGAACACTGAAGCTTTCTTT
CAWSVDMNTEAFF
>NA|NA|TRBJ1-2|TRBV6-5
TGTGCCAGCAGTTACTCGGAAACCAGGCTTTTCTATGGCTACACCTTC
CASSYSETRLFYGYTF
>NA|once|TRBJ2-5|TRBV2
TGTGCCAGCAGTGATGTACAGAGCCAAGAGACCCAGTACTTC
CASSDVQSQETQYF
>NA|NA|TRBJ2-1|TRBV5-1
TGCGCCAGCAGCTCCGAGCTAGGCGATGAGCAGTTCTTC
CASSSELGDEQFF
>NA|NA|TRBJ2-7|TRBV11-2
TGTGCCAGCAGCTTACGGGGTATAGGGTACGAGCAGTACTTC
CASSLRGIGYEQYF
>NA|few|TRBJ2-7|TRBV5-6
TGTGCCAGCAGGTTAAGCAGCGGAGGCTCCTACGAGCAGTACTTC
CASRLSSGGSYEQYF
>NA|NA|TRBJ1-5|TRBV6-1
TGTGCCAGCAGTTTAGGCGGGTCCGATCAGCCCCAGCATTTT
CASSLGGSDQPQHF
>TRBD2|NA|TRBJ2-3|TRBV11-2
TGTGCCAGCAGGCGTCTAGCGGGAGCGCGTACGCAGTATTTT
CASRRLAGARTQYF
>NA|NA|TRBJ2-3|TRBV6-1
TGTGCCAGCAGTGAAGGGGAGGGCAGGGGAACAGATACGCAGTATTTT
CASSEGEGRGTDTQYF
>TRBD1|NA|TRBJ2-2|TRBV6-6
TGTGCCAGCAGCCACCCGGGACAGGGGAACACCGGGGAGCTGTTTTTT
CASSHPGQGNTGELFF
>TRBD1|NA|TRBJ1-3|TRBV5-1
TGCGCCAGCGGAACGGGACAGTACTCTGGAAACACCATATATTTT
CASGTGQYSGNTIYF
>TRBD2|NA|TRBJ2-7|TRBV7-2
TGTGCCAGCAGACTAGCGGGAGTCAACGAGCAGTACTTC
CASRLAGVNEQYF
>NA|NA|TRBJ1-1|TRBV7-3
TGTGCCAGCAGCTTAAGTGGGGGAGGGACTGAAGCTTTCTTT
CASSLSGGGTEAFF
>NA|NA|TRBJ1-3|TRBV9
TGTGCCAGCAGCGTCTATCTAGGTGGAAACACCATATATTTT
CASSVYLGGNTIYF
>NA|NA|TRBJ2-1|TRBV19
TGTGCCAGTCGACCGAGACAGGAGGCCTACAATGAGCAGTTCTTC
CASRPRQEAYNEQFF
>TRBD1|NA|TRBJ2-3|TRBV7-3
TGTGCCAGCAGCAGAACAGGGGGGCCAGATACGCAGTATTTT
CASSRTGGPDTQYF
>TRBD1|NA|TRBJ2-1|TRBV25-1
TGTGCCAGCAGTGAATGGGGTGGGACAGGGAACTACAATGAGCAGTTCTTC
CASSEWGGTGNYNEQFF
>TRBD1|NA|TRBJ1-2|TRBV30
TGTGCCTGGAGTGGGGACAGGGGGAGGTATGGCTACACCTTC
CAWSGDRGRYGYTF
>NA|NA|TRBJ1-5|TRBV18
TGTGCCAGCTCACCAAGTAACGGGGGGCGAGGGAATCAGCCCCAGCATTTT
CASSPSNGGRGNQPQHF
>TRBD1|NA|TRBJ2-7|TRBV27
TGTGCCAGCGGACACAGGGGTTACTCCTACGAGCAGTACTTC
CASGHRGYSYEQYF
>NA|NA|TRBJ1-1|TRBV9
TGTGCCAGCAGCTTAGCGACGGGGGTTTCAACTGAAGCTTTCTTT
CASSLATGVSTEAFF
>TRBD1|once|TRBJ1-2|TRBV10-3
TGTGCCATCAGTGACCCGAGGGGGCGCTGGGGCTACACCTTC
CAISDPRGRWGYTF
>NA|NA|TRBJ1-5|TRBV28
TGTGCCAGCAGGGCTAGCAATCAGCCCCAGCATTTT
CASRASNQPQHF
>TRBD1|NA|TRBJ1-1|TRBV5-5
TGTGCCAGCAGCTCAAAGTGGACAGGGACGAACACTGAAGCTTTCTTT
CASSSKWTGTNTEAFF
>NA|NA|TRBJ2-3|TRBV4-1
TGCGCCAGCAGCCAAGAAGAATCGGCGGGTCGCACAGATACGCAGTATTTT
CASSQEESAGRTDTQYF
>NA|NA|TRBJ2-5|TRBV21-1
TGTGCCAGCAACGCCGGGAGCCACCAAGAGACCCAGTACTTC
CASNAGSHQETQYF
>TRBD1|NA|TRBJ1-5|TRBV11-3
TGTGCCAGCAGCCGTGGACAGGGGAATCAGCCCCAGCATTTT
CASSRGQGNQPQHF
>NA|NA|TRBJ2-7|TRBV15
TGTGCCACCAGCAGAGATCGGGGTTGGGTCGGCGAGCAGTACTTC
CATSRDRGWVGEQYF
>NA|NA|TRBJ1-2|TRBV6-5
TGTGCCAGCAGTTATCGCACAGAAAAGGGCTACACCTTC
CASSYRTEKGYTF
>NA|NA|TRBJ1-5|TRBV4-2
TGTGCCAGCAGCCAAGATCAGGCAGCAGATCAGCCCCAGCATTTT
CASSQDQAADQPQHF
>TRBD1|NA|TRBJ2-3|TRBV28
TGTGCCAGCAGGACCGACAGGGAAGGCACAGATACGCAGTATTTT
CASRTDREGTDTQYF
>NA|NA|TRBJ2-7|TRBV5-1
TGCGCCAGCAGCTTGGACGGGGGTTCCTACGAGCAGTACTTC
CASSLDGGSYEQYF
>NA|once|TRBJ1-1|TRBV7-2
TGTGCCAGCAGCTTGACTGTGAACACTGAAGCTTTCTTT
CASSLTVNTEAFF
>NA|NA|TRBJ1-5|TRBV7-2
TGTGCCAGCAGCTTAGGCGGGGAGGCTCAGCCCCAGCATTTT
CASSLGGEAQPQHF
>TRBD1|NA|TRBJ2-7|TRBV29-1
TGCAGCGTTCGGGGACAGGGGACCGCCTACGAGCAGTACTTC
CSVRGQGTAYEQYF
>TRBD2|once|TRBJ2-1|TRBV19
TGTGCCAGTAGTACTAGCGGGAGAAATGAGCAGTTCTTC
CASSTSGRNEQFF
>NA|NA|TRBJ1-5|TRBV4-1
TGCGCCAGCAGCCAAGCATGGCAGGGGCTGAAACCCCAGCATTTT
CASSQAWQGLKPQHF
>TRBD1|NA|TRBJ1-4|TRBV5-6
TGTGCCAGCAGAGAGACAGGGGAGGGTGAAAAACTGTTTTTT
CASRETGEGEKLFF
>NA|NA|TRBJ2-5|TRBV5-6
TGTGCCAGCAGCTCCGGGGAGACCCAGTACTTC
CASSSGETQYF
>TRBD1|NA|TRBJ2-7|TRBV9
TGTGCCAGCAGGGAACTTACCGGGACAGGGAAAATCCTAGAGTACTTC
CASRELTGTGKILEYF